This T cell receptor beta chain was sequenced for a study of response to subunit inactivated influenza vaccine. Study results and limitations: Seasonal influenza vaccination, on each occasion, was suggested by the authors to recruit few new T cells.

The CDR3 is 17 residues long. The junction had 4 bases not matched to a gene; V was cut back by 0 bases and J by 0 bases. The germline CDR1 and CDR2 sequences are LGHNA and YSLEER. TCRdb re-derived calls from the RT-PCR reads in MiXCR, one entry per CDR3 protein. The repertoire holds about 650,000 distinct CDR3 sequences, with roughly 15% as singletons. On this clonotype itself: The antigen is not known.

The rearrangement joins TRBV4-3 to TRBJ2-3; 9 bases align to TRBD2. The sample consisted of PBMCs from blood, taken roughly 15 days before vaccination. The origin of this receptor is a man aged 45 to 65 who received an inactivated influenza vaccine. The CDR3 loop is CASSQDPTSGSTDTQYF. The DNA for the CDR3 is TGCGCCAGCAGCCAAGATCCTACTAGCGGGAGCACAGATACGCAGTATTTT.